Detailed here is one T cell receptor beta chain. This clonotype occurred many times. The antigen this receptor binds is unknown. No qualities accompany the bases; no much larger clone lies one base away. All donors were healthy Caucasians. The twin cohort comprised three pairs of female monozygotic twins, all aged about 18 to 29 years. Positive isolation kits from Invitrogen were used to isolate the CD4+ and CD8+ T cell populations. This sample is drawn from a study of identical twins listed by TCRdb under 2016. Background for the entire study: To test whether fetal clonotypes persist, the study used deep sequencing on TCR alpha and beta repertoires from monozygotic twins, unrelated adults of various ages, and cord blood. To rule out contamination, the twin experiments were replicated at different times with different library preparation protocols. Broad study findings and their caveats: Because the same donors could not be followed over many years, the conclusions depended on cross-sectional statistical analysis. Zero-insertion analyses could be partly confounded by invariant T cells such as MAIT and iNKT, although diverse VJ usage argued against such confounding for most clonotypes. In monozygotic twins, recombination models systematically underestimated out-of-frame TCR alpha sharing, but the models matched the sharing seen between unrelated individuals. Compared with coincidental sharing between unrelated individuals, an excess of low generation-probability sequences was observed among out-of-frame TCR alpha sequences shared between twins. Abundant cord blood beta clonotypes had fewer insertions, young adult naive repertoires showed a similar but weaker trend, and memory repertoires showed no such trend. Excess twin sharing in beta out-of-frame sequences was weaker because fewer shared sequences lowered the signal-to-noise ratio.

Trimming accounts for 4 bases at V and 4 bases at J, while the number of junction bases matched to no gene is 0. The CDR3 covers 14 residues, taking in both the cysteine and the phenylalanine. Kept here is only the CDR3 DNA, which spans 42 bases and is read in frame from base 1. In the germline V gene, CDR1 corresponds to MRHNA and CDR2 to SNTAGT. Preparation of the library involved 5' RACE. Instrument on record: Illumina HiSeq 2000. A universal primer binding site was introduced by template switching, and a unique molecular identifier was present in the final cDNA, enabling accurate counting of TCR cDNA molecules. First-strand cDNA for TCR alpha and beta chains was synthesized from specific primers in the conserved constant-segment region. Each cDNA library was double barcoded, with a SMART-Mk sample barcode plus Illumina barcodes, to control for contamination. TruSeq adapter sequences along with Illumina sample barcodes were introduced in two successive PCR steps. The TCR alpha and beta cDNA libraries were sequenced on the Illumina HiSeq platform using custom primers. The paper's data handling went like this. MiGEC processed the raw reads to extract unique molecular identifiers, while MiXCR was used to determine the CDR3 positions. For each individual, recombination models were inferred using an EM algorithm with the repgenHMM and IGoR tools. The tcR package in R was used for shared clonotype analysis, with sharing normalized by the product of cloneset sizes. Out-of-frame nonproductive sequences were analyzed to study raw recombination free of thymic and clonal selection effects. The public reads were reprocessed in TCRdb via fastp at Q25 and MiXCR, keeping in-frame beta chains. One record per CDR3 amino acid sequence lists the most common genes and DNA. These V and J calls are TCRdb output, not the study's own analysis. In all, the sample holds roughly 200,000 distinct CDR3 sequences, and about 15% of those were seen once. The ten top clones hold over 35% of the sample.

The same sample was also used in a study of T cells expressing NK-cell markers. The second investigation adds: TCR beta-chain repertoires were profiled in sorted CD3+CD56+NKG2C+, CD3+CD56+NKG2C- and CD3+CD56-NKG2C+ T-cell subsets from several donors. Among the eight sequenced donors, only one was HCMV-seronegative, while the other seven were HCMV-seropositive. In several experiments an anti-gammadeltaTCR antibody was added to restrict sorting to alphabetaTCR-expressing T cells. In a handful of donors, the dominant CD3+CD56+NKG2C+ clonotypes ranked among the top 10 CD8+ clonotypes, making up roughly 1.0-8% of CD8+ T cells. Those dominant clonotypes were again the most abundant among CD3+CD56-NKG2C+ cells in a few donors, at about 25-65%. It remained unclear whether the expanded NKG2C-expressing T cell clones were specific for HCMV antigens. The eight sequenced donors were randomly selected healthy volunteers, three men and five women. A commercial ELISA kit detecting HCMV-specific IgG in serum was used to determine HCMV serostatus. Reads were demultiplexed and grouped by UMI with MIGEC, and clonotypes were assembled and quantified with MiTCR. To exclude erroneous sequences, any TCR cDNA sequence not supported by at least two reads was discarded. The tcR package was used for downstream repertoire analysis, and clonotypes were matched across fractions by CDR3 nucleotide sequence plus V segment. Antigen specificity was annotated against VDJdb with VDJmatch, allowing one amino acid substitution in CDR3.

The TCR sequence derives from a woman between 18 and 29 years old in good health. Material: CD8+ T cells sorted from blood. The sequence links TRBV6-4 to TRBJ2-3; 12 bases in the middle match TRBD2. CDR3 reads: CASSGLAGADTQYF. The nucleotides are TGTGCCAGCAGTGGACTAGCGGGAGCAGATACGCAGTATTTT.